This TCR beta chain emerged from a study of T cells in Graves' hyperthyroidism and ophthalmopathy. Patients between 18 and 65 years old had hyperthyroidism, newly diagnosed and lasting under 2 months. The blood sample was taken at first hyperthyroidism diagnosis, before any ophthalmopathy symptoms. From RNA transcripts, TCR beta CDR3 regions were amplified. First-round RT-PCR of the TCR CDR3 relied on the HTBI primer set. TCRdb re-derived calls from the multiplex PCR reads in MiXCR, one entry per CDR3 protein. The repertoire consists of roughly 180,000 distinct CDR3 sequences, with about 9.4% occurring once and the leading ten covering approximately 20%. The table lists this clonotype with many counts. Its antigen is unknown. This CDR3 spans 14 amino acids. V gave up 2 bases and J gave up 3 bases; unmatched junction bases: 5. Germline CDR1 GTSNPN, CDR2 SVGIG (reference sequence). Study results and caveats: Most thyroid clonotypes with frequency above 0.001 were detected in blood. From stable hyperthyroidism, ophthalmopathy was set apart by a 13 V-J model.

The source is a woman between 18 and 29 years old with Graves' hyperthyroidism that later progressed to Graves' ophthalmopathy. The rearrangement joins TRBV30 to TRBJ2-7, with 9 bases identical to TRBD1. Specimen: blood. The CDR3 loop is CAWSTGTGHYEQYF. CDR3 sequence (DNA): TGTGCCTGGAGTACCGGGACAGGGCACTACGAGCAGTACTTC.